Listed below are T cell receptor beta chains from one sample, sequenced in a study of T cell responses to AZD1222 COVID-19 vaccine. Sequencing used immunoSEQ multiplex PCR; TCRdb keeps in-frame clones, though not all of them. The profile shows over 150,000 clones, approximately 92% of them singletons. This sample comprised peripheral blood, obtained 28 days after the second dose of the MenACWY control vaccine. The source of these receptors is an adult who received the MenACWY meningococcal vaccine as a control. Each CDR3 is given with its conserved first and last residue. Fields, in order: clone size, D gene, V gene, J gene, CDR3 DNA, CDR3 protein. A D gene is named only where the DNA matches it firmly. Rows may omit the clone size; those that give it use once, few, many or a size class.

-	-	TRBV10-3	TRBJ2-1	TGTGCCATCGCGGACTCAGGCTACAATGAGCAGTTCTTC	CAIADSGYNEQFF
-	TRBD1	TRBV18	TRBJ1-1	TGTGCCAGCTCACCTTTGGGACAGGGGAACACTGAAGCTTTCTTT	CASSPLGQGNTEAFF
-	TRBD1	TRBV5-4	TRBJ2-5	TGTGCCAGCAGCCGGGACAGGTGGATGGGAGAGACCCAGTACTTC	CASSRDRWMGETQYF
once	TRBD1	TRBV19	TRBJ2-2	TGTGCCAGTACCCCGGGACAGGGTAACACCGGGGAGCTGTTTTTT	CASTPGQGNTGELFF
-	TRBD1	TRBV2	TRBJ2-3	TGTGCCAGCAAATCCCGACAGGGAGTCCCAGATACGCAGTATTTT	CASKSRQGVPDTQYF
-	-	TRBV5-1	TRBJ2-7	TGCGCCAGCAGCCCGGACGGATCGTCCTACGAGCAGTACTTC	CASSPDGSSYEQYF
once	-	TRBV2	TRBJ2-2	TGTGCCAGCAGTGAGCAGGGAACGAACACCGGGGAGCTGTTTTTT	CASSEQGTNTGELFF
-	TRBD2	TRBV2	TRBJ2-7	TGTGCCAGCAGACCGGGGACTAGCGGGGGGGCCGAACAGCACTACGAGCAGTACTTC	CASRPGTSGGAEQHYEQYF
-	-	TRBV28	TRBJ1-3	TGTGCCAGCACTATCCCAGCAGGATCCGGAAACACCATATATTTT	CASTIPAGSGNTIYF
-	-	TRBV4-2	TRBJ1-4	TGTGCCAGCAGCCAAGATGCGGCAGGGTTTAATGAAAAACTGTTTTTT	CASSQDAAGFNEKLFF
-	-	TRBV4-2	TRBJ1-6	TGTGCCAGCAGCCAAGGGTTCAACAGGGAAGTTTATAATTCACCCCTCCACTTT	CASSQGFNREVYNSPLHF
once	TRBD1	TRBV2	TRBJ2-1	TGTGCCAGCAGAGCGGGACAGGGGGTCTTCAATGAGCAGTTCTTC	CASRAGQGVFNEQFF
-	TRBD1	TRBV28	TRBJ1-2	TGTGCCAGCAGTCCCGGACAGGCGGTGGGCTACACCTTC	CASSPGQAVGYTF
-	-	TRBV6-2/TRBV6-3	TRBJ1-2	TGTGCCAGCAGCGACGGAGCGAACTATGGCTACACCTTC	CASSDGANYGYTF
once	-	TRBV19	TRBJ2-3	TGTGCCAGTAGTACCGAGACAGATACGCAGTATTTT	CASSTETDTQYF
-	-	TRBV18	TRBJ2-7	TGTGCCAGCTCATCCGACACCTCCTACGAGCAGTACTTC	CASSSDTSYEQYF
once	TRBD1	TRBV19	TRBJ2-4	TGTGCCAGTAGTATCATCCAGGGGGCAGGCATTCAGTACTTC	CASSIIQGAGIQYF
-	-	TRBV28	TRBJ1-6	TGTGCCAGCAGTTCCCTGACGGGGATGGCTTCACCCCTCCACTTT	CASSSLTGMASPLHF
-	-	TRBV18	TRBJ2-5	TGTGCCAGCTCACCCCGAACCACGGAGACCCAGTACTTC	CASSPRTTETQYF
once	-	TRBV5-6	TRBJ1-1	TGTGCCAGCAGCCTCCGCCGGCAGGGGACTGAAGCTTTCTTT	CASSLRRQGTEAFF